What follows are 20 T cell receptor beta chains derived from one specimen sequenced in a study of T cell changes during pregnancy in multiple sclerosis. TCRdb keeps only in-frame clones here, not all; method: immunoSEQ multiplex PCR. Of around 48,000 clones in the sample, 90% were seen once. The sequences come from CD8+ T cells from peripheral blood mononuclear cells, collected before pregnancy. The origin of the receptors is a female donor with multiple sclerosis, enrolled in a pregnancy study.

In its sample, this clone was seen a few times. The chain has TRBV6-5 and TRBJ2-1; 9 bases match TRBD2. V lost 2 bases to trimming and J lost 7 bases; unmatched junction nucleotides: 6. The CDR3 has 15 residues. The germline CDR1 and CDR2 sequences are MNHEY and SVGAGI. CDR3 bases: TGTGCCAGCAGTTACCCAGCGGGGGGCTCGAATGAGCAGTTCTTC. Translated, it gives CASSYPAGGSNEQFF.

The chain has TRBV19 and TRBJ1-3; tentatively, D is TRBD1 (6 bases). V was cut by 5 bases and J by 0 bases, with 20 bases left in between. Germline V gives CDR1 LNHDA, CDR2 SQIVND (reference sequence). CDR3 length equals 18 residues. CDR3: CASSWVVRGDVSGNTIYF. CDR3 bases: TGTGCCAGTAGTTGGGTTGTCAGGGGCGACGTCTCTGGAAACACCATATATTTT.

J is TRBJ1-1 and V is TRBV7-9; D perhaps matches TRBD1 (6 bases). V lost 6 bases, J lost 3 bases, and 17 bases lay in between. This CDR3 contains 15 residues. The germline CDR1 and CDR2 sequences are SEHNR and FQNEAQ (reference sequence). The CDR3 region is CASRPPGGGDTEAFF. CDR3 coding DNA: TGTGCCAGCAGACCTCCGGGGGGCGGGGACACTGAAGCTTTCTTT.

This CDR3 is CASRPGQGLSGELFF. The CDR3 DNA is TGTGCCAGCAGGCCGGGACAGGGTTTGTCCGGGGAGCTGTTTTTT. The gene calls are TRBV25-1 and TRBJ2-2, with 9 bases identical to TRBD1. Germline CDR1 and CDR2: MGHDK and SYGVNS. This CDR3 region has 15 residues. The V gene end was trimmed by 6 bases and the J gene end by 6 bases; junction bases not matched to a gene: 8. The entire variable domain, with the rest obtained from reference TRBV25-1 and TRBJ2-2, is as follows: EADIYQTPRYLVIGTGKKITLECSQTMGHDKMYWYQQDPGMELHLIHYSYGVNSTEKGDLSSESTVSRIRTEHFPLTLESARPSHTSQYLCASRPGQGLSGELFFGEGSRLTVL.

The rearrangement links TRBV7-3 to TRBJ1-1; D is perhaps TRBD1 (5 bases). V was pared by 1 base and J by 1 base, with 10 bases between. CDR1 is SGHTA, CDR2 FQGTGA, per germline. The CDR3 covers 15 residues. The CDR3 protein is CASSLIRGQNTEAFF. The CDR3 DNA reads as TGTGCCAGCAGCTTAATACGCGGACAGAACACTGAAGCTTTCTTT.

This clone was picked up one time. The chain employs TRBV5-6 and TRBJ1-1; 11 nucleotides agree with TRBD1. Germline CDR1 and CDR2: SGHDT and YYEEEE. The CDR3 spans 16 residues. The trim removed 2 bases at V and 10 bases at J, leaving 13 bases unmatched. The CDR3 nucleotides read TGTGCCAGCAGCTTAAAACCCGGGACAGGGGGTCCCGGAGCTTTCTTT. Encoded protein: CASSLKPGTGGPGAFF.

This chain uses TRBV30 with TRBJ1-3, with D unresolved. Germline V gives CDR1 GTSNPN, CDR2 SVGIG (reference sequence). The CDR3 length is 13 residues. Trimming stripped 7 bases from V and 0 bases from J, with 10 bases between. The CDR3 here is CASNPSSGNTIYF. The DNA for the CDR3 is TGTGCCTCGAATCCGAGCTCTGGAAACACCATATATTTT.

The rearrangement links TRBV5-6 to TRBJ1-4; 9 bases line up with TRBD1. The CDR3 spans 15 residues. V lost 0 bases and J lost 7; bases outside the gene matches: 4. CDR1 and CDR2 from the germline V gene are SGHDT and YYEEEE. DNA of the CDR3: TGTGCCAGCAGCTTGGGGACAGGGGCGGGTGAAAAACTGTTTTTT. Translating it yields CASSLGTGAGEKLFF. The full variable domain, rest sourced from reference TRBV5-6 and TRBJ1-4, is DAGVTQSPTHLIKTRGQQVTLRCSPKSGHDTVSWYQQALGQGPQFIFQYYEEEERQRGNFPDRFSGHQFPNYSSELNVNALLLGDSALYLCASSLGTGAGEKLFFGSGTQLSVL.

The rearrangement uses TRBV4-2 and TRBJ2-1; 12 bases are a match to TRBD2. V dropped 1 base and J dropped 3; count of bases not matched to a gene: 1. The CDR3 is 16 residues long. Per germline, CDR1 LGHNA and CDR2 YNFKEQ. CDR3 bases: TGTGCCAGCAGCCAAGCTAGCGGGGGGGTCTACAATGAGCAGTTCTTC. Its translation: CASSQASGGVYNEQFF.

J is TRBJ2-1 and V is TRBV6-6; 7 bases are a match to TRBD1. The V and J ends lost 9 bases and 0 bases, in that order; junction bases with no gene match: 2. Germline CDR1 MNHNY, CDR2 SVGAGI (reference sequence). The CDR3 has 13 residues. CDR3 amino acids: CASGTASYNEQFF. CDR3 nucleotide sequence: TGTGCCAGTGGGACAGCCTCCTACAATGAGCAGTTCTTC.

The rearrangement links TRBV27 to TRBJ1-2; 9 positions match TRBD1. Germline CDR1 and CDR2: MNHEY and SMNVEV (reference sequence). J was trimmed by 2 bases and V by 7 bases; bases with no gene match: 5. There are 14 residues in the CDR3. The CDR3 nucleotides are TGTGCCAGCAAACCCGGGACAGGGAACTATGGCTACACCTTC. It codes for CASKPGTGNYGYTF.

The chain recombines TRBV27 with TRBJ1-5; D not resolved. The CDR3 extends over 13 amino acids. Germline CDR1 is MNHEY and CDR2 is SMNVEV (reference sequence). V dropped 2 bases and J dropped 3 bases, with 5 bases sitting between them. This CDR3 is CASSLGTNQPQHF. The CDR3 DNA reads as TGTGCCAGCAGTTTAGGCACCAATCAGCCCCAGCATTTT.

J is TRBJ2-3 and V is TRBV11-2, with 14 bases that match TRBD2. This CDR3 is 16 amino acids long. The V and J ends lost 5 bases and 5 bases, in that order; junction bases with no gene match: 6. Germline assignment: CDR1 SGHAT and CDR2 FQNNGV. The CDR3 region is CASSPGTSGGGDTQYF. The CDR3 bases are TGTGCCAGCAGCCCTGGGACTAGCGGGGGAGGAGATACGCAGTATTTT.

The gene calls are TRBV9 and TRBJ1-3; TRBD1 is a possible D gene (5 bases). This CDR3 comprises 15 residues. Germline-derived CDR1 and CDR2 are SGDLS and YYNGEE. The V and J ends lost 3 bases and 2 bases respectively, with 12 bases between them. The CDR3 here is CASSASGGAGNTIYF. CDR3 DNA sequence: TGTGCCAGCAGCGCCTCAGGAGGGGCTGGAAACACCATATATTTT.

The rearrangement joins TRBV18 to TRBJ2-5, with TRBD2 as a possible D gene (6 bases). The V and J ends lost 0 bases and 5 bases respectively, with 7 bases between them. The germline V gene has CDR1 KGHSH and CDR2 LQKENI. This CDR3 contains 13 residues. The DNA of the CDR3 is TGTGCCAGCTCACCACCGGCGGGGGAGACCCAGTACTTC. Translated: CASSPPAGETQYF.

This clone was found a few times. This chain connects TRBV6-4 to TRBJ2-3; 7 bases agree with TRBD1. The CDR3 length is 17 residues. The V segment lost 0 bases and the J segment 2 bases; nucleotides outside the gene matches: 8. The V gene's germline CDR1 is MRHNA and CDR2 SNTAGT. CDR3 sequence: CASSDSHEGQNTDTQYF. The CDR3 DNA reads TGTGCCAGCAGTGACTCTCATGAGGGACAGAACACAGATACGCAGTATTTT.

In this sample, this clone turned up many times. The V call is TRBV6-4, the J call TRBJ1-1; no reliable D call. This CDR3 spans 15 amino acids. V lost 2 bases and J 3 bases, leaving 13 bases between the germline ends. The germline CDR1 and CDR2 sequences are MRHNA and SNTAGT. CDR3 DNA: TGTGCCAGCAGTGACACTCTGGAGGGTTACACTGAAGCTTTCTTT. Protein: CASSDTLEGYTEAFF.

The chain has TRBV6-5 and TRBJ1-2; D is undetermined. The CDR3 is 13 amino acids. Per germline, CDR1 MNHEY and CDR2 SVGAGI. The germline V and J ends were trimmed by 2 bases and 4 bases, with 8 bases remaining between them. The CDR3, as DNA: TGTGCCAGCAGTTACCGGGGAATCTATGGCTACACCTTC. Its translation: CASSYRGIYGYTF.

The chain carries TRBV5-8 and TRBJ1-5, with D unresolved. The CDR3 covers 18 residues. V was cut by 4 bases and J by 0 bases, with 20 bases left in between. Germline V gives CDR1 SGHTS, CDR2 YDEGEE. CDR3 DNA sequence: TGTGCCAGCAGCCGGCCAGGACGGGGAGGGAATAGCAATCAGCCCCAGCATTTT. Protein: CASSRPGRGGNSNQPQHF.

The CDR3 reads CASSVDPGQGAEAFF. CDR3 sequence (DNA): TGTGCCAGCAGTGTTGATCCGGGACAGGGGGCTGAAGCTTTCTTT. V gene TRBV6-1 combines with J gene TRBJ1-1; TRBD1 agrees at 11 bases. V dropped 4 bases and J dropped 6; count of bases not matched to a gene: 7. Germline CDR1 reads MNHNS; CDR2 reads SASEGT. The CDR3 is 15 residues long.